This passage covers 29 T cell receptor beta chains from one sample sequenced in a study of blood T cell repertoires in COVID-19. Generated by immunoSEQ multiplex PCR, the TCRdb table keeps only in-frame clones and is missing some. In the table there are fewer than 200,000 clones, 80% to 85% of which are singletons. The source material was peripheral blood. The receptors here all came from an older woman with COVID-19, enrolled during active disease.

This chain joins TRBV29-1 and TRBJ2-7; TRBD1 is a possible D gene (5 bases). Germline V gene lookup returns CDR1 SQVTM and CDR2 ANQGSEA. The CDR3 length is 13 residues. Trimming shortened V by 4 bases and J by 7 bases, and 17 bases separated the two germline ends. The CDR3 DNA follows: TGCAGCGTTGCGGACACGACCCCTACAGAGCAGTACTTC. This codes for CSVADTTPTEQYF.

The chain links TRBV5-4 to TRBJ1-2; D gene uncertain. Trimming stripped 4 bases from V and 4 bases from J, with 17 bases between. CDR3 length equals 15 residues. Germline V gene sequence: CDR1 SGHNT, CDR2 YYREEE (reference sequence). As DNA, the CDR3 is TGTGCCAGCAGCCAGCCTCCCGGGATCGCCTATGGCTACACCTTC. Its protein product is CASSQPPGIAYGYTF. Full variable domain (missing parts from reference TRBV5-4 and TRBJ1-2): ETGVTQSPTHLIKTRGQQVTLRCSSQSGHNTVSWYQQALGQGPQFIFQYYREEENGRGNFPPRFSGLQFPNYSSELNVNALELDDSALYLCASSQPPGIAYGYTFGSGTRLTVV.

The CDR3 spells CASSSGRASGRAAQETQYF. The CDR3 DNA follows: TGTGCCAGCAGCTCCGGGAGGGCTAGCGGGAGGGCCGCCCAAGAGACCCAGTACTTC. This chain uses TRBV7-2 with TRBJ2-5; 12 bases line up with TRBD2. Per germline, CDR1 SGHTA and CDR2 FQGNSA. This CDR3 is built from 19 residues. Trimming cost V 4 bases and J 1 base; bases outside gene matches: 13.

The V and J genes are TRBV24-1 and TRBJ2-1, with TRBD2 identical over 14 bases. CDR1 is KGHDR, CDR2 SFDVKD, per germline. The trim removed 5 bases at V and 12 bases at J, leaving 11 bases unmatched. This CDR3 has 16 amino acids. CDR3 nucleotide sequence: TGTGCCACCAGTGGCCCCCCGGGACTAGCGGGAGATGGGCAGTTCTTC. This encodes CATSGPPGLAGDGQFF.

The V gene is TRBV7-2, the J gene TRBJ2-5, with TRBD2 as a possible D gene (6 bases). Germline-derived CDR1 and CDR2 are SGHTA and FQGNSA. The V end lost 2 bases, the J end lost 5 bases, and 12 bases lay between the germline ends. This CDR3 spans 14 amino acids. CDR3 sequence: CASSLPGRWETQYF. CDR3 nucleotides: TGTGCCAGCAGCTTACCCGGGAGATGGGAGACCCAGTACTTC.

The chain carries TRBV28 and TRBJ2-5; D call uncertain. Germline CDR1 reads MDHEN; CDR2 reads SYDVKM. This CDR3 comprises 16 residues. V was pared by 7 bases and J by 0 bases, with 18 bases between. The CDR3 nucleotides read TGTGCCAGCACCTACCTCGCAAAGAGGAACCAAGAGACCCAGTACTTC. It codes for CASTYLAKRNQETQYF.

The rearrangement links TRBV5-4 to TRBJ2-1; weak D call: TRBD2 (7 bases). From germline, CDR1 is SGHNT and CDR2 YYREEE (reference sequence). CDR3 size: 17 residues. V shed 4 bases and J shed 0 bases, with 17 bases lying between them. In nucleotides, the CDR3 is TGTGCCAGCAGCCGAGGGGGGGTACCGAGCTCCTACAATGAGCAGTTCTTC. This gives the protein CASSRGGVPSSYNEQFF.

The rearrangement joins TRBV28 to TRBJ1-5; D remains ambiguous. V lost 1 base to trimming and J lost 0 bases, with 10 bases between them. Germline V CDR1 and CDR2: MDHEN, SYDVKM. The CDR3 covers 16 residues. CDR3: CASSLSNSYSNQPQHF. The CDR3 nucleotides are TGTGCCAGCAGTTTATCTAACAGTTATAGCAATCAGCCCCAGCATTTT. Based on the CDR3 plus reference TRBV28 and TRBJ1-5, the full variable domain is DVKVTQSSRYLVKRTGEKVFLECVQDMDHENMFWYRQDPGLGLRLIYFSYDVKMKEKGDIPEGYSVSREKKERFSLILESASTNQTSMYLCASSLSNSYSNQPQHFGDGTRLSIL.

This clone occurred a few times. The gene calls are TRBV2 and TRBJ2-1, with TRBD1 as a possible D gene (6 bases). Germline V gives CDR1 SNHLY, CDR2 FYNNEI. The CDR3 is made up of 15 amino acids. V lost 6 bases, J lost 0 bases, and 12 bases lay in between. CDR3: CASRAQGSSYNEQFF. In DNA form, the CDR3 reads TGTGCCAGCAGAGCTCAGGGGAGCTCCTACAATGAGCAGTTCTTC. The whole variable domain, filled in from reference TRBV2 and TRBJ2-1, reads EPEVTQTPSHQVTQMGQEVILRCVPISNHLYFYWYRQILGQKVEFLVSFYNNEISEKSEIFDDQFSVERPDGSNFTLKIRSTKLEDSAMYFCASRAQGSSYNEQFFGPGTRLTVL.

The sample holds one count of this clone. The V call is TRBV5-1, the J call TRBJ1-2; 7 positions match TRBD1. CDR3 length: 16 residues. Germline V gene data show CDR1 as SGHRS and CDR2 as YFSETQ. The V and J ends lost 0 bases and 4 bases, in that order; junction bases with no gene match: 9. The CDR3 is CASSLAAGTAFYGYTF. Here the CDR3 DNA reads TGCGCCAGCAGCTTGGCCGCCGGGACAGCCTTCTATGGCTACACCTTC.

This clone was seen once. The CDR3: CASSVVGTGGDTQYF. The CDR3 nucleotides read TGTGCCAGCAGCGTTGTAGGGACAGGGGGAGATACGCAGTATTTT. This sequence joins TRBV5-4 and TRBJ2-3, with 11 bases aligning to TRBD1. Per the germline V gene, CDR1 is SGHNT and CDR2 is YYREEE (reference sequence). This CDR3 is 15 amino acids long. The trim removed 4 bases at V and 5 bases at J, leaving 6 bases unmatched.

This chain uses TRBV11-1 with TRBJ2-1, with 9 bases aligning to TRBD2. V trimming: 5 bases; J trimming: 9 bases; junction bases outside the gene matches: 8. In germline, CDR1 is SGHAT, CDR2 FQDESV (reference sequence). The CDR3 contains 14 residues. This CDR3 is CASSRIAGVSEQFF. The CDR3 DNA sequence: TGTGCCAGCAGCAGGATAGCGGGAGTCAGTGAGCAGTTCTTC.

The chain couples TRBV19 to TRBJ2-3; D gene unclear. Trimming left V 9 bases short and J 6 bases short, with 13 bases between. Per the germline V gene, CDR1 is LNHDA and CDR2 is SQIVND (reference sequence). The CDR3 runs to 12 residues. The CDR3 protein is CASTSRSDTQYF. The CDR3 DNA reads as TGTGCCAGCACCTCCAGGTCGGATACGCAGTATTTT.

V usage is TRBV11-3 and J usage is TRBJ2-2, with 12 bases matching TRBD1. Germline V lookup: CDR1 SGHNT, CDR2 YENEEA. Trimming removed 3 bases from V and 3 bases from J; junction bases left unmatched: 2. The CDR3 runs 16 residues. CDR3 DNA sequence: TGTGCCAGCAGCTTGGGACAGGGGGCGTACACCGGGGAGCTGTTTTTT. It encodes CASSLGQGAYTGELFF.

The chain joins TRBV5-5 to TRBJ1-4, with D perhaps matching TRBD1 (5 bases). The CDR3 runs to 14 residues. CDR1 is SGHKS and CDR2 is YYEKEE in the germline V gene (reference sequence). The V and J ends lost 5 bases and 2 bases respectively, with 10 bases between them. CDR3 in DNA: TGTGCCAGCAGTCCAGGGTGGACTAATGAAAAACTGTTTTTT. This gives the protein CASSPGWTNEKLFF.

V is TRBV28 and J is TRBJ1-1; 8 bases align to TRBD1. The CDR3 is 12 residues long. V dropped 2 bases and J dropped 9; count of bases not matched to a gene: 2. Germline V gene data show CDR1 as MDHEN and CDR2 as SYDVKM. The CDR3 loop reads CASSLRQGKAFF. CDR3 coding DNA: TGTGCCAGCAGTTTAAGACAGGGGAAAGCTTTCTTT. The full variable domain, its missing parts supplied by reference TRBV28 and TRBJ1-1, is DVKVTQSSRYLVKRTGEKVFLECVQDMDHENMFWYRQDPGLGLRLIYFSYDVKMKEKGDIPEGYSVSREKKERFSLILESASTNQTSMYLCASSLRQGKAFFGQGTRLTVV.

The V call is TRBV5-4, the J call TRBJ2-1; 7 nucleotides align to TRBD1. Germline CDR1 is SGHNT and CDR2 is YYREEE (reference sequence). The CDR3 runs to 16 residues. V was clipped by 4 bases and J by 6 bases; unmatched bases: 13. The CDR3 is CASSPGGETGFNEQFF. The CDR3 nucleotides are TGTGCCAGCAGCCCCGGTGGAGAGACAGGGTTCAATGAGCAGTTCTTC.

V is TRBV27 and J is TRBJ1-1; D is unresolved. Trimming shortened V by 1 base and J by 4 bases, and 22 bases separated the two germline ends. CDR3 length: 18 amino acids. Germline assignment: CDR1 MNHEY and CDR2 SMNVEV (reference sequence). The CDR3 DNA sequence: TGTGCCAGCAGTTTATTCAGCGTCCTAGATGGAATGGGCACTGAAGCTTTCTTT. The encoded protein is CASSLFSVLDGMGTEAFF.

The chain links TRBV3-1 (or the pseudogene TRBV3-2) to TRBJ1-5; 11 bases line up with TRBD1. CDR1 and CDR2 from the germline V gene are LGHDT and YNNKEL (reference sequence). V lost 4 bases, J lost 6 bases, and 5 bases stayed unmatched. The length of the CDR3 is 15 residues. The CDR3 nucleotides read TGTGCCAGCAGCCCGGACAGGGGGCGCATTCAGCCCCAGCATTTT. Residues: CASSPDRGRIQPQHF.

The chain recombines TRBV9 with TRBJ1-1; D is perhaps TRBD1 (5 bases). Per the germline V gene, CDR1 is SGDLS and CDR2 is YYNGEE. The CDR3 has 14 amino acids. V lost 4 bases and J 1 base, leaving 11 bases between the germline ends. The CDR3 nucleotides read TGTGCCAGCAGCCCTCAGACAGCGAACACTGAAGCTTTCTTT. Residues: CASSPQTANTEAFF. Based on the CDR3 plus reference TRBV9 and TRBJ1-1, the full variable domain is DSGVTQTPKHLITATGQRVTLRCSPRSGDLSVYWYQQSLDQGLQFLIQYYNGEERAKGNILERFSAQQFPDLHSELNLSSLELGDSALYFCASSPQTANTEAFFGQGTRLTVV.

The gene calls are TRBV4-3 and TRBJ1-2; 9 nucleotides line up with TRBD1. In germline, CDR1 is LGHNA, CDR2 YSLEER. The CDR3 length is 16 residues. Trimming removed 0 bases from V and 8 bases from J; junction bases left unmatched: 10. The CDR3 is CASSQESGTGRSGYTF. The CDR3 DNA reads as TGCGCCAGCAGCCAAGAGAGCGGGACAGGGCGGAGCGGCTACACCTTC.

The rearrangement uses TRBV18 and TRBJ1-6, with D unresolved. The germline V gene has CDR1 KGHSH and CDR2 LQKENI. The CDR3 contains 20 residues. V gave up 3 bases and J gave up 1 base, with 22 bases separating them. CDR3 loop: CASSPPPAILRRSYNSPLHF. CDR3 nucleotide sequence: TGTGCCAGCTCACCTCCCCCGGCTATACTACGTAGGTCCTATAATTCACCCCTCCACTTT.

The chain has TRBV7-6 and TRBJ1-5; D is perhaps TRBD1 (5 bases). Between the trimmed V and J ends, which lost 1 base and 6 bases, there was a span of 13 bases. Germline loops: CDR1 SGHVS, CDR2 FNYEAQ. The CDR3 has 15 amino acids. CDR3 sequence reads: CASSLGGGEAQPQHF. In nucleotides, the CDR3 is TGTGCCAGCAGCTTAGGGGGAGGGGAAGCTCAGCCCCAGCATTTT.

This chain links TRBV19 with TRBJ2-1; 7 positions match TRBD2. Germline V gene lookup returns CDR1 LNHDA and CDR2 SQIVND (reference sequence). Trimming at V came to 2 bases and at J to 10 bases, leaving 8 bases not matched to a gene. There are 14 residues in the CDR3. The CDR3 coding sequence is TGTGCCAGTAGTATAACTAGCGTCTCCCGCGAGCAGTTCTTC. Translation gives CASSITSVSREQFF.

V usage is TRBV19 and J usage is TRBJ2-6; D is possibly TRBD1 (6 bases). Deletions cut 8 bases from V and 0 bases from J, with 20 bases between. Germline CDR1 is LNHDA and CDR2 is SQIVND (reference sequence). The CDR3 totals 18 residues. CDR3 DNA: TGTGCCAGTGGCGGCCCAGGGACACCTACCTCTGGGGCCAACGTCCTGACTTTC. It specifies CASGGPGTPTSGANVLTF.

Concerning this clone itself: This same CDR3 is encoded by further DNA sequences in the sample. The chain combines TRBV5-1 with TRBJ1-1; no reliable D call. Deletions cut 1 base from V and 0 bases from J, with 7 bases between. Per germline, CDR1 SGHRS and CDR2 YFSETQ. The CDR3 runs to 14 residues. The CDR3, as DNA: TGCGCCAGCAGCTTGAGCGGAATGAACACTGAAGCTTTCTTT. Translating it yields CASSLSGMNTEAFF.

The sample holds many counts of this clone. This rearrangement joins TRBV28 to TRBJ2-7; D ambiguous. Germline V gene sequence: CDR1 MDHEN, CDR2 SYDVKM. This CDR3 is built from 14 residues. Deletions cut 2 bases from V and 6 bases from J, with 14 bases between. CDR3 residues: CASSLHAGMGEQYF. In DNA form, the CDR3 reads TGTGCCAGCAGTTTACATGCAGGAATGGGCGAGCAGTACTTC.

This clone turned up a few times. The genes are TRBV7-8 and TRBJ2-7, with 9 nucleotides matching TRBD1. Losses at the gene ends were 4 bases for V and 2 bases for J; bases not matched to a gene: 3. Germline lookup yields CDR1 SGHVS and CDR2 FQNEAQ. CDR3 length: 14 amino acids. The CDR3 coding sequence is TGTGCCAGCAGCTCGAGACAGGGGGCCTACGAGCAGTACTTC. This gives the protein CASSSRQGAYEQYF.

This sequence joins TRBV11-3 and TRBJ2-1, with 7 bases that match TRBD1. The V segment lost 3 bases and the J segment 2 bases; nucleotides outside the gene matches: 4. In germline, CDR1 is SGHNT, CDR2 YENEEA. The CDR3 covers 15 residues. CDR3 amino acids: CASSFRQGPYNEQFF. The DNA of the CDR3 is TGTGCCAGCAGCTTTAGACAGGGACCCTACAATGAGCAGTTCTTC.